Listed below are T cell receptor beta chains from one sample, sequenced in a study of blood T cells in healthy people across ages. TCRdb used MiXCR to reprocess the 5' RACE reads, holding one entry per CDR3 protein. The repertoire holds 450,000 to 650,000 distinct CDR3 sequences, with nearly 25% as singletons. This sample was also put to use in a study of T cells of mothers and their children.

The sequencing input was blood. These receptors came from a boy aged 10-17 years in good health. The CDR3 runs from the conserved cysteine through the conserved F or W. A D gene is named only where the DNA matches it firmly. Where a row states a size, it is once, few, many or the class of an expanded clone; other rows omit it.

j_gene: TRBJ2-1
d_gene: TRBD2
abundance: few
v_gene: TRBV6-2/TRBV6-3
CDR3nt: TGTGCCAGCAGTTACCCAAGCGGGGGACCTAACAATGAGCAGTTCTTC
CDR3aa: CASSYPSGGPNNEQFF

j_gene: TRBJ1-6
d_gene: NA
abundance: few
v_gene: TRBV6-1
CDR3nt: TGTGCCAGCAGTGAACGAGGGGTCCGCGATTCACCCCTCCACTTT
CDR3aa: CASSERGVRDSPLHF

j_gene: TRBJ2-7
d_gene: NA
abundance: NA
v_gene: TRBV27
CDR3nt: TGTGCCAGCCGGTTAGCCTCGTATCCCTACGAGCAGTACTTC
CDR3aa: CASRLASYPYEQYF

j_gene: TRBJ1-1
d_gene: NA
abundance: NA
v_gene: TRBV7-3
CDR3nt: TGTGCCAGCAGCTTATTGCCAGGCAGAAACACTGAAGCTTTCTTT
CDR3aa: CASSLLPGRNTEAFF

j_gene: TRBJ1-6
d_gene: NA
abundance: NA
v_gene: TRBV13
CDR3nt: TGTGCCAGCGCGTTGCGGGGGGTTGATTCACCCCTCCACTTT
CDR3aa: CASALRGVDSPLHF

j_gene: TRBJ2-1
d_gene: NA
abundance: few
v_gene: TRBV20-1
CDR3nt: TGCAGTGCTAGAGATCTTTCTTCTGGGTACAATGAGCAGTTCTTC
CDR3aa: CSARDLSSGYNEQFF

j_gene: TRBJ1-5
d_gene: TRBD1
abundance: few
v_gene: TRBV20-1
CDR3nt: TGCAGTACAGGGACAGCCTTCAATCAGCCCCAGCATTTT
CDR3aa: CSTGTAFNQPQHF

j_gene: TRBJ2-2
d_gene: TRBD2
abundance: once
v_gene: TRBV5-6
CDR3nt: TGTGCCAGCAGCTTTCGGACTAGCGAATACTCAAACACCCGGGAGCTGTTTTTT
CDR3aa: CASSFRTSEYSNTRELFF

j_gene: TRBJ2-7
d_gene: TRBD1
abundance: few
v_gene: TRBV5-1
CDR3nt: TGCGCCAGCAGCTCAGACAGGGGCGGGAACTACGAGCAGTACTTC
CDR3aa: CASSSDRGGNYEQYF

j_gene: TRBJ2-1
d_gene: NA
abundance: few
v_gene: TRBV3-1
CDR3nt: TGTGCCAGCAGCCAGGCAATAAATGAGCAGTTCTTC
CDR3aa: CASSQAINEQFF

j_gene: TRBJ2-1
d_gene: TRBD2
abundance: few
v_gene: TRBV5-1
CDR3nt: TGCGCCAGCAGCAATGGGGTAACTAGCGGGAGCCACGAGCAGTTCTTC
CDR3aa: CASSNGVTSGSHEQFF

j_gene: TRBJ1-2
d_gene: NA
abundance: NA
v_gene: TRBV12-3/TRBV12-4
CDR3nt: TGTGCCAGCAGTTCTTTAAGGGTCCGCACCTTC
CDR3aa: CASSSLRVRTF

j_gene: TRBJ1-4
d_gene: NA
abundance: NA
v_gene: TRBV7-9
CDR3nt: TGTGCCAGCAGCAAAAGACGGGTAGGGGCGGAAAAACTGTTTTTT
CDR3aa: CASSKRRVGAEKLFF

j_gene: TRBJ1-4
d_gene: NA
abundance: few
v_gene: TRBV27
CDR3nt: TGTGCCAGCAGTTTTCTGGGTTCGTCAGCGACGAATGAAAAACTGTTTTTT
CDR3aa: CASSFLGSSATNEKLFF

j_gene: TRBJ2-4
d_gene: TRBD1
abundance: NA
v_gene: TRBV20-1
CDR3nt: TGCAGTGCAAGCACCGGGACAGCCTCTTCGGACATTCAGTACTTC
CDR3aa: CSASTGTASSDIQYF

j_gene: TRBJ2-1
d_gene: NA
abundance: NA
v_gene: TRBV28
CDR3nt: TGTGCCAGCTCTCGGACGATTCGGGGGCCGCTAAACAATGAGCAGTTCTTC
CDR3aa: CASSRTIRGPLNNEQFF

j_gene: TRBJ2-3
d_gene: NA
abundance: few
v_gene: TRBV6-2/TRBV6-3
CDR3nt: TGTGCCAGCAGTTACAGGCGATCCACAGATACGCAGTATTTT
CDR3aa: CASSYRRSTDTQYF

j_gene: TRBJ2-1
d_gene: TRBD2
abundance: many
v_gene: TRBV3-1
CDR3nt: TGTGCCAGCAGCCAAGGTCTGGCGGGAGCCTATGATGAGCAGTTCTTC
CDR3aa: CASSQGLAGAYDEQFF

j_gene: TRBJ2-1
d_gene: NA
abundance: NA
v_gene: TRBV7-2
CDR3nt: TGTGCCAGCAGCGTAGACTCCTGGGACGGCTACAATGAGCAGTTCTTC
CDR3aa: CASSVDSWDGYNEQFF

j_gene: TRBJ2-3
d_gene: NA
abundance: NA
v_gene: TRBV7-8
CDR3nt: TGTGCCAGCAGCTTAAGGGAGTTAGCTGGAGATACGCAGTATTTT
CDR3aa: CASSLRELAGDTQYF

j_gene: TRBJ1-2
d_gene: TRBD1
abundance: few
v_gene: TRBV28
CDR3nt: TGTGCCAGCAGTTTAGCAGGGGGCGCGGGGGGCTACACCTTC
CDR3aa: CASSLAGGAGGYTF

j_gene: TRBJ2-7
d_gene: NA
abundance: NA
v_gene: TRBV7-9
CDR3nt: TGTGCCAGCAGCTTAGACGGGGTGCGCTACGAGCAGTACTTC
CDR3aa: CASSLDGVRYEQYF

j_gene: TRBJ1-2
d_gene: NA
abundance: NA
v_gene: TRBV6-5
CDR3nt: TGTGCCAGCAGTTACTCTCCGGGGAGGGGATCCTATGGCTACACCTTC
CDR3aa: CASSYSPGRGSYGYTF

j_gene: TRBJ2-5
d_gene: NA
abundance: NA
v_gene: TRBV18
CDR3nt: TGTGCCAGCTCACCACCGAGCGGGCCCCAAGACTCCCAGTACTTC
CDR3aa: CASSPPSGPQDSQYF

j_gene: TRBJ2-5
d_gene: NA
abundance: NA
v_gene: TRBV3-1
CDR3nt: TGTGCCAGCAGCCAAGGGGGGGCCCAAAAGACCCAGTACTTC
CDR3aa: CASSQGGAQKTQYF

j_gene: TRBJ1-4
d_gene: NA
abundance: NA
v_gene: TRBV5-5
CDR3nt: TGTGCCAGCAGCTCGTTTTCTCCTGCAACTAATGAAAAACTGTTTTTT
CDR3aa: CASSSFSPATNEKLFF

j_gene: TRBJ2-7
d_gene: TRBD1
abundance: NA
v_gene: TRBV12-3/TRBV12-4
CDR3nt: TGTGCCAGCAGTGTCCTGACAGGGCACTCCTACGAGCAGTACTTC
CDR3aa: CASSVLTGHSYEQYF

j_gene: TRBJ2-7
d_gene: NA
abundance: few
v_gene: TRBV4-3
CDR3nt: TGCGCCAGCAGCCAGGCCCTCGAGCTGAACTCCTACGAGCAGTACTTC
CDR3aa: CASSQALELNSYEQYF

j_gene: TRBJ2-4
d_gene: NA
abundance: NA
v_gene: TRBV18
CDR3nt: TGTGCCAGCTCACCACCAGAGTTTGGTTACCTGACCAAAAACATTCAGTACTTC
CDR3aa: CASSPPEFGYLTKNIQYF

j_gene: TRBJ2-5
d_gene: TRBD2
abundance: NA
v_gene: TRBV7-2
CDR3nt: TGTGCCAGCAGCTATGGGACTAGCGGGGGACAAGAGACCCAGTACTTC
CDR3aa: CASSYGTSGGQETQYF